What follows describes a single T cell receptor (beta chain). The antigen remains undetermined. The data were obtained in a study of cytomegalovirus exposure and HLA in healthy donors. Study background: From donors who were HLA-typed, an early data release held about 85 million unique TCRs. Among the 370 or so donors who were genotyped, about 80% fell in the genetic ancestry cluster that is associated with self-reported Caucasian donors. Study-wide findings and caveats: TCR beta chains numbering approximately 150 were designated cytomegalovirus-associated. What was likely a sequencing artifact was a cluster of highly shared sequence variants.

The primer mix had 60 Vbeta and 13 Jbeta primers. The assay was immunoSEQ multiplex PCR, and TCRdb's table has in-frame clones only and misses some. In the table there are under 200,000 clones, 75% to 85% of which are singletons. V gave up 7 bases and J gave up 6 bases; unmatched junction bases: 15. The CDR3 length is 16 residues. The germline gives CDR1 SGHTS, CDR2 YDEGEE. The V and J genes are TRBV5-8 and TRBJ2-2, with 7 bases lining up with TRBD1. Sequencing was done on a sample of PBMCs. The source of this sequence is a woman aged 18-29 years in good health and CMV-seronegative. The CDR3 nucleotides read TGTGCCAGCTTTCAAAACAGGGGTACGATCCCCGGGGAGCTGTTTTTT. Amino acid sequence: CASFQNRGTIPGELFF.